This T cell receptor beta chain stems from a study of neurological immune-mediated disorders. Study-wide results and limits: For the multiple sclerosis repertoire cluster, no association with any clinical or MRI feature was found.

This clonotype was seen ten or more times. Its antigen is unknown. TCRdb passed the 5' RACE reads through MiXCR, listing each CDR3 protein once. The sample has some 76,000 distinct CDR3 sequences; 3% to 4% are singletons. The CDR3 is made up of 15 amino acids. The germline V gene encodes CDR1 SQVTM and CDR2 ANQGSEA. V shed 5 bases and J 0 bases; nucleotides not matched to a gene: 8. The clonotype comes from a woman aged 45-65 years with multiple sclerosis. Sequenced material: PBMCs. This chain uses TRBV29-1 with TRBJ1-1; 8 bases agree with TRBD1. For the CDR3, the DNA is TGCAGCGTTTCAGGGGGCTGGGGTATGAACACTGAAGCTTTCTTT. Amino acid sequence: CSVSGGWGMNTEAFF.